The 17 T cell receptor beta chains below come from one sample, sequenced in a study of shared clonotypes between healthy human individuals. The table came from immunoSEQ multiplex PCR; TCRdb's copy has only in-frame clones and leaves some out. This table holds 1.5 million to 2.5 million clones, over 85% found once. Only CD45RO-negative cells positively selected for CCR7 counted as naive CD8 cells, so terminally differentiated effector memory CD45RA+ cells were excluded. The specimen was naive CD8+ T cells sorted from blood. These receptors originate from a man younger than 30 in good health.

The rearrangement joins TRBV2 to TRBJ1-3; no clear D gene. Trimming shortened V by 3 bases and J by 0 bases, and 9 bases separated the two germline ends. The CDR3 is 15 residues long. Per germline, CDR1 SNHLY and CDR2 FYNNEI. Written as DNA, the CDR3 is TGTGCCAGCAGTGACCGGGCCTTCTCTGGAAACACCATATATTTT. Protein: CASSDRAFSGNTIYF.

CDR3 DNA: TGTGCCAGCAGTTCCCGGTTCAAACAACTGGGGCAGTACTTC. Its protein is CASSSRFKQLGQYF. The rearrangement joins TRBV28 to TRBJ2-7, with D unclear. Germline V gene sequence: CDR1 MDHEN, CDR2 SYDVKM. V gave up 4 bases and J gave up 9 bases, with 19 bases separating them. CDR3 length: 14 residues.

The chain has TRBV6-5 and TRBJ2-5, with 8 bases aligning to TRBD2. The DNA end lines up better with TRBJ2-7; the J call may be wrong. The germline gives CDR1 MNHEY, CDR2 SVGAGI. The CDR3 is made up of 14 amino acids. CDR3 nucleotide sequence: TGTGCCAGCAGTTACCGGGAGGGCTCCTACGAGCAGTACTTC. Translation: CASSYREGSYEQYF.

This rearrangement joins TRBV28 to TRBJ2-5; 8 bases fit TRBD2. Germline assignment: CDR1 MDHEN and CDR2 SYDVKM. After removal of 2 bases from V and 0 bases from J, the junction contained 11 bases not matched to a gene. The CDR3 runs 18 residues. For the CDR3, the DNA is TGTGCCAGCAGTTTAAGTCTTAGCGGGGTGGAGTACCAAGAGACCCAGTACTTC. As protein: CASSLSLSGVEYQETQYF.

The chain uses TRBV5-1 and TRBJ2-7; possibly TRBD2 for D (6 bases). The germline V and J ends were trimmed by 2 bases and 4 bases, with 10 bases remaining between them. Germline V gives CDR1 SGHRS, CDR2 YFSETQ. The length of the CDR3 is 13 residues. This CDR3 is CASSFGGDYEQYF. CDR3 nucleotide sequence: TGCGCCAGCAGCTTTGGCGGGGATTACGAGCAGTACTTC.

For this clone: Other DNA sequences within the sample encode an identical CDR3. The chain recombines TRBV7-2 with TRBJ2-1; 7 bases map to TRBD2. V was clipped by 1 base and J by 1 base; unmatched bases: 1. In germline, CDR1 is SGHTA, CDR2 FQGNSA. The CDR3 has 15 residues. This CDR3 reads CASSLVGGSYNEQFF. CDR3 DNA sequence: TGTGCCAGCAGCTTAGTGGGGGGGTCCTACAATGAGCAGTTCTTC.

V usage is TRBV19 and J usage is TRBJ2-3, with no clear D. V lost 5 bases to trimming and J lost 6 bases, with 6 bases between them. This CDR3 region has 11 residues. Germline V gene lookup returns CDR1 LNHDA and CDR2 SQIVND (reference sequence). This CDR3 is CASSQADTQYF. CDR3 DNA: TGTGCCAGTAGTCAGGCGGATACGCAGTATTTT.

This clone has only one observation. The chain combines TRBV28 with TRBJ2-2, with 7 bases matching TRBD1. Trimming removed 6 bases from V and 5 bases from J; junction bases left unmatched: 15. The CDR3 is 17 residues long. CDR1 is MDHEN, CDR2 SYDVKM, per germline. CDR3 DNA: TGTGCCAGCAGCCCAACCGGGACAGCCTTCGGGACCGGGGAGCTGTTTTTT. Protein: CASSPTGTAFGTGELFF.

CDR3 DNA: TGCGCCAGCAGTGAATTCTATAGCGGGGGATACAATGAGCAGTTCTTC. Translated, it gives CASSEFYSGGYNEQFF. This rearrangement joins TRBV10-1 to TRBJ2-1; 9 bases are shared with TRBD2. The junction had 7 bases not matched to a gene; V was cut back by 3 bases and J by 4 bases. The CDR3 runs 16 residues. Germline CDR1 and CDR2: WNHNN and SYGVQD (reference sequence).

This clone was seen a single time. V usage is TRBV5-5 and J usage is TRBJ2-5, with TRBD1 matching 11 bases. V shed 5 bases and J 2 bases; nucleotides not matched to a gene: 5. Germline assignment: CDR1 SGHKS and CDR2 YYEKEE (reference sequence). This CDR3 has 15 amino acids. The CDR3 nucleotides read TGTGCCAGCAGTACCGGGACAGGGGGACAAGAGACCCAGTACTTC. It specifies CASSTGTGGQETQYF.

The CDR3 protein is CASSQGLAGPAGDEQYF. The CDR3 DNA follows: TGCGCCAGCAGCCAGGGACTAGCGGGACCAGCCGGGGACGAGCAGTACTTC. The V call is TRBV4-3, the J call TRBJ2-7; 13 bases align to TRBD2. J lost 5 bases, V lost 3 bases, and 10 bases had no gene match. This CDR3 is 17 amino acids long. The germline CDR1 and CDR2 sequences are LGHNA and YSLEER.

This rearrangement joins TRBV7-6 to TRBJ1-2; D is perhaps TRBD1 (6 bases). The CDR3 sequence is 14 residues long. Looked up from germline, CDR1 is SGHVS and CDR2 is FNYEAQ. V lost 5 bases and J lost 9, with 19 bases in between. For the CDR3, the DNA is TGTGCCAGCAGCAAACTTGGGACATTCCAGCGCTACACCTTC. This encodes CASSKLGTFQRYTF.

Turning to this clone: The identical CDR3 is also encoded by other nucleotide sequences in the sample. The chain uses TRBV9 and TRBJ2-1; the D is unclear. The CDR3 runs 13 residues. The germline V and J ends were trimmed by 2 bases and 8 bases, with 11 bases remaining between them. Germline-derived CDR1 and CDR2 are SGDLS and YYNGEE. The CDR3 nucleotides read TGTGCCAGCAGCGTCGGTGGCGTCGATGAGCAGTTCTTC. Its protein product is CASSVGGVDEQFF. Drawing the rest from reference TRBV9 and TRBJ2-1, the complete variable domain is DSGVTQTPKHLITATGQRVTLRCSPRSGDLSVYWYQQSLDQGLQFLIQYYNGEERAKGNILERFSAQQFPDLHSELNLSSLELGDSALYFCASSVGGVDEQFFGPGTRLTVL.

DNA for the CDR3: TGTGCCAGCAGCGTAGGGGGGCAGGCGAGCTCCTACGAGCAGTACTTC. Protein: CASSVGGQASSYEQYF. The chain carries TRBV9 and TRBJ2-7, with a weak D call TRBD1 (6 bases). Looked up from germline, CDR1 is SGDLS and CDR2 is YYNGEE. The germline V and J ends were trimmed by 0 bases and 0 bases, with 13 bases remaining between them. CDR3 size: 16 residues.

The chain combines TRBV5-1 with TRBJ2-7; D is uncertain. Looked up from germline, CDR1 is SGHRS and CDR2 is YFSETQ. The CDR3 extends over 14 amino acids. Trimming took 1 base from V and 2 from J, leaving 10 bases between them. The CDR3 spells CASSLQGRPYEQYF. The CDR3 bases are TGCGCCAGCAGCTTGCAAGGCAGGCCCTACGAGCAGTACTTC.

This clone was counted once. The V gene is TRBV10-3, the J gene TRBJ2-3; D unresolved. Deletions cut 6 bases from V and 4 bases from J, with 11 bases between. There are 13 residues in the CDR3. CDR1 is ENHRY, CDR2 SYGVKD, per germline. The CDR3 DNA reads TGTGCCATCAGCCGGGTTTTGGCAGATACGCAGTATTTT. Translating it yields CAISRVLADTQYF.

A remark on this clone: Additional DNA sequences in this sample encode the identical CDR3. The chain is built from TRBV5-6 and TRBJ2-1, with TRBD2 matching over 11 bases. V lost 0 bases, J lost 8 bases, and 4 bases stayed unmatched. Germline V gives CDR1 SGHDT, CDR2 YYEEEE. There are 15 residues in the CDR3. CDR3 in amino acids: CASSLGLAGGDEQFF. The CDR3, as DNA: TGTGCCAGCAGCTTGGGGCTAGCGGGAGGAGATGAGCAGTTCTTC.